Listed here are 19 T cell receptor beta chains from one sample, sequenced in a study of cytomegalovirus exposure and HLA in healthy donors. 60 Vbeta and 13 Jbeta primers were used in PCR. The repertoire was sequenced with immunoSEQ multiplex PCR; TCRdb's copy has only in-frame clones and lacks some. Its listing shows about 140,000 clones. The sample consisted of PBMCs. The origin of the receptors is a male donor in good health and CMV-seronegative.

The genes are TRBV30 and TRBJ2-3; 8 bases are a match to TRBD1. The CDR3 totals 16 residues. J lost 1 base, V lost 3 bases, and 9 bases had no gene match. Germline V gene lookup returns CDR1 GTSNPN and CDR2 SVGIG (reference sequence). The CDR3 region is CAWSPLPGQGTDTQYF. CDR3 in DNA: TGTGCCTGGAGCCCTCTCCCGGGACAGGGCACAGATACGCAGTATTTT.

The chain combines TRBV18 with TRBJ2-2; no reliable D call. Germline lookup yields CDR1 KGHSH and CDR2 LQKENI. V dropped 8 bases and J dropped 0 bases, with 10 bases sitting between them. The CDR3 is made up of 14 amino acids. The CDR3 region has the DNA TGTGCCAGCGGAGAAGCCGCGAACACCGGGGAGCTGTTTTTT. Its protein is CASGEAANTGELFF.

The rearrangement uses TRBV5-8 and TRBJ1-1, with TRBD1 identical over 9 bases. The germline V gene has CDR1 SGHTS and CDR2 YDEGEE. J gave up 4 bases and V 5 bases, and 6 bases lay outside the gene matches. This CDR3 contains 14 residues. The CDR3 spells CASSLGQGVTEAFF. CDR3 sequence (DNA): TGTGCCAGCAGTCTGGGACAGGGAGTCACTGAAGCTTTCTTT.

The J gene is TRBJ2-2, the V gene TRBV5-4, with 9 bases lining up with TRBD2. The CDR3 consists of 17 residues. The J segment lost 0 bases and the V segment lost 0 bases, leaving 3 bases of the junction unmatched. Germline lookup yields CDR1 SGHNT and CDR2 YYREEE (reference sequence). The CDR3, as DNA: TGTGCCAGCAGCTTGGGAGGACTAGCGACGAACACCGGGGAGCTGTTTTTT. This gives the protein CASSLGGLATNTGELFF.

V gene TRBV5-1 combines with J gene TRBJ2-5; 8 positions agree with TRBD2. This CDR3 is built from 21 residues. CDR1 is SGHRS, CDR2 YFSETQ, per germline. V trimming: 3 bases; J trimming: 2 bases; junction bases outside the gene matches: 24. CDR3 coding DNA: TGCGCCAGCAGCTCGGGCCTGACTACAACCGGGAGGGCCCGGAGTCAAGAGACCCAGTACTTC. Protein product: CASSSGLTTTGRARSQETQYF. Full variable domain (outside the CDR3, taken from reference TRBV5-1 and TRBJ2-5): KAGVTQTPRYLIKTRGQQVTLSCSPISGHRSVSWYQQTPGQGLQFLFEYFSETQRNKGNFPGRFSGRQFSNSRSEMNVSTLELGDSALYLCASSSGLTTTGRARSQETQYFGPGTRLLVL.

The chain uses TRBV19 and TRBJ2-5; D is perhaps TRBD2 (5 bases). Germline CDR1 is LNHDA and CDR2 is SQIVND (reference sequence). The CDR3 contains 14 residues. V was trimmed by 6 bases and J by 2 bases, leaving 13 bases between them. The CDR3 nucleotides are TGTGCCAGTAGAAATCGTGGGAGTCAAGAGACCCAGTACTTC. Residues: CASRNRGSQETQYF.

V and J are TRBV25-1 and TRBJ2-5, with D perhaps TRBD2 (5 bases). There are 14 residues in the CDR3. In germline, CDR1 is MGHDK, CDR2 SYGVNS. Trimming took off 1 base at V and 9 bases at J, with 15 bases between the two ends. The CDR3 DNA sequence: TGTGCCAGCAGTGAATCACCCGCGTCGGGGTCCCAGTACTTC. Translated, it gives CASSESPASGSQYF.

The V call is TRBV5-4, the J call TRBJ1-2, with D possibly TRBD1 on 6 matching bases. The germline V gene has CDR1 SGHNT and CDR2 YYREEE (reference sequence). This CDR3 region has 16 residues. The ends were cut back, 2 bases at V and 2 bases at J, with 16 bases in the middle. The CDR3 region has the DNA TGTGCCAGCAGCTTAGACCCCGGGGGGGCAAACTATGGCTACACCTTC. Translating it yields CASSLDPGGANYGYTF.

The rearrangement links TRBV5-1 to TRBJ1-4; D is perhaps TRBD1 (6 bases). Germline assignment: CDR1 SGHRS and CDR2 YFSETQ. Trimming stripped 4 bases from V and 3 bases from J, with 13 bases between. The CDR3 has 15 residues. CDR3 sequence: CASSPLGTPNEKLFF. The CDR3 DNA reads as TGCGCCAGCAGCCCTCTAGGGACACCTAATGAAAAACTGTTTTTT.

This chain uses TRBV7-3 with TRBJ2-3; TRBD2 matches at 7 bases. This CDR3 is 16 amino acids long. Germline loops: CDR1 SGHTA, CDR2 FQGTGA. The V segment lost 2 bases and the J segment 5 bases; nucleotides outside the gene matches: 10. CDR3 nucleotide sequence: TGTGCCAGCAGCTTAGGGCGTGGACTAGACGGAGATACGCAGTATTTT. As protein: CASSLGRGLDGDTQYF.

This sequence joins TRBV5-6 and TRBJ1-4; D is undetermined. Trimming took 5 bases from V and 0 from J, leaving 8 bases between them. This CDR3 is built from 14 residues. The germline V gene has CDR1 SGHDT and CDR2 YYEEEE. The CDR3 sequence: CASSLQATNEKLFF. In nucleotides, the CDR3 is TGTGCCAGCAGTTTGCAGGCAACTAATGAAAAACTGTTTTTT. Variable domain in full (rest from reference TRBV5-6 and TRBJ1-4): DAGVTQSPTHLIKTRGQQVTLRCSPKSGHDTVSWYQQALGQGPQFIFQYYEEEERQRGNFPDRFSGHQFPNYSSELNVNALLLGDSALYLCASSLQATNEKLFFGSGTQLSVL.

The genes are TRBV9 and TRBJ2-3; TRBD2 agrees at 8 bases. Germline loops: CDR1 SGDLS, CDR2 YYNGEE. V was pared by 0 bases and J by 5 bases, with 14 bases of the junction left unmatched. The CDR3 runs 18 residues. The CDR3, as DNA: TGTGCCAGCAGCGTAGGGCCGCGGGGGGCCAATTCCGGAGATACGCAGTATTTT. It encodes CASSVGPRGANSGDTQYF.

J is TRBJ1-2 and V is TRBV7-3, with 10 bases identical to TRBD1. Germline CDR1 is SGHTA and CDR2 is FQGTGA. This CDR3 contains 13 residues. V was clipped by 5 bases and J by 8 bases; unmatched bases: 5. The CDR3 is CASSLGQGFGYTF. CDR3 nucleotides: TGTGCCAGCAGCCTGGGACAGGGGTTCGGCTACACCTTC.

The chain joins TRBV7-3 to TRBJ2-5, with 10 bases fitting TRBD1. Germline CDR1 is SGHTA and CDR2 is FQGTGA. V lost 6 bases to trimming and J lost 7 bases; unmatched junction nucleotides: 14. There are 16 residues in the CDR3. CDR3 DNA sequence: TGTGCCAGCAGACCTCCGGGACAGGGGCGCCGGTCGACCCAGTACTTC. This codes for CASRPPGQGRRSTQYF.

The V gene is TRBV27, the J gene TRBJ2-7; tentatively, D is TRBD2 (5 bases). The V gene's germline CDR1 is MNHEY and CDR2 SMNVEV (reference sequence). V was cut by 10 bases and J by 0 bases, with 16 bases left in between. CDR3 size: 14 residues. Written as DNA, the CDR3 is TGTGCCACCAAGAGCGGTTACAGCTCCTACGAGCAGTACTTC. Residues: CATKSGYSSYEQYF.

V is TRBV2 and J is TRBJ1-1; the D is unclear. V lost 4 bases and J lost 1, with 13 bases in between. The CDR3 covers 15 residues. In germline, CDR1 is SNHLY, CDR2 FYNNEI. The CDR3 DNA is TGTGCCAGCAGTGTGATGGTAGAGCCGAACACTGAAGCTTTCTTT. Translating it yields CASSVMVEPNTEAFF. Full variable domain (remainder filled in from reference TRBV2 and TRBJ1-1): EPEVTQTPSHQVTQMGQEVILRCVPISNHLYFYWYRQILGQKVEFLVSFYNNEISEKSEIFDDQFSVERPDGSNFTLKIRSTKLEDSAMYFCASSVMVEPNTEAFFGQGTRLTVV.

The CDR3 region has the DNA TGTGCCAGCAGCCAAGAGATGGGCTTGGGGGGGCTTCAGCCCCAGCATTTT. It specifies CASSQEMGLGGLQPQHF. The V and J genes are TRBV4-2 and TRBJ1-5; D is possibly TRBD1 (6 bases). The CDR3 is 17 residues long. Trimming cost V 0 bases and J 6 bases, with 18 bases left between them. CDR1 LGHNA and CDR2 YNFKEQ come from the germline V gene.

The gene calls are TRBV6-6 and TRBJ2-1, with 8 nucleotides matching TRBD2. The germline CDR1 and CDR2 sequences are MNHNY and SVGAGI (reference sequence). This CDR3 has 16 residues. With V trimmed by 6 bases and J by 8 bases, 15 bases remained unmatched. CDR3 sequence reads: CASRPLSTGGGDEQFF. For the CDR3, the DNA is TGTGCCAGCAGGCCTCTCTCCACGGGAGGGGGGGATGAGCAGTTCTTC.

The gene calls are TRBV19 and TRBJ2-7; the match to TRBD2 covers 7 bases. The junction had 4 bases not matched to a gene; V was cut back by 7 bases and J by 1 base. Germline assignment: CDR1 LNHDA and CDR2 SQIVND (reference sequence). This CDR3 contains 13 residues. The CDR3 DNA is TGTGCCAGTACCCCCGGGGGGTCCTACGAGCAGTACTTC. This encodes CASTPGGSYEQYF.